These T cell receptor beta chains were read from a single sample in a study of blood T cell repertoires in COVID-19. Produced via immunoSEQ multiplex PCR; TCRdb's table is partial and in-frame only. The table records under 350,000 clones, roughly 89% of them present only once. The sample comprised peripheral blood. The receptors shown here come from a man between 35 and 55 years old with acute or convalescent COVID-19. The conserved cysteine and the conserved F or W are not part of the CDR3 here. Fields, in order: D gene, J gene, clone size, V gene, CDR3 protein. D genes are given only for firm matches. Only some rows state a clone size, as once, few, many or a class for expanded clones.

d_call: TRBD1; j_call: TRBJ2-7; clone_size: -; v_call: TRBV19; cdr3_aa: ASSTTGQAGEQY
d_call: TRBD1; j_call: TRBJ1-5; clone_size: -; v_call: TRBV7-9; cdr3_aa: ASSPQGGQPQH
d_call: -; j_call: TRBJ1-1; clone_size: once; v_call: TRBV6-5; cdr3_aa: ASSSTNLEAF
d_call: TRBD2; j_call: TRBJ2-2; clone_size: -; v_call: TRBV30; cdr3_aa: AWSVLSGGAVGELF
d_call: -; j_call: TRBJ1-5; clone_size: -; v_call: TRBV3-1/TRBV3-2; cdr3_aa: ASSQGQHDQPQH
d_call: TRBD1; j_call: TRBJ1-6; clone_size: -; v_call: TRBV6-1; cdr3_aa: ASSEGGSPLH
d_call: -; j_call: TRBJ1-1; clone_size: -; v_call: TRBV5-1; cdr3_aa: ASSPLGAVNTEAF
d_call: -; j_call: TRBJ2-3; clone_size: -; v_call: TRBV7-2; cdr3_aa: ASSLGGESTDTQY
d_call: -; j_call: TRBJ1-4; clone_size: -; v_call: TRBV30; cdr3_aa: AYSPRSLSEKLF
d_call: -; j_call: TRBJ1-6; clone_size: -; v_call: TRBV11-2; cdr3_aa: ASSLAKRDLGNNSPLH
d_call: TRBD2; j_call: TRBJ2-1; clone_size: -; v_call: TRBV7-2; cdr3_aa: ASSLNGGVLQF
d_call: TRBD1; j_call: TRBJ2-1; clone_size: -; v_call: TRBV5-5; cdr3_aa: ASSPLNRGNNEQF
d_call: TRBD1; j_call: TRBJ1-2; clone_size: -; v_call: TRBV5-5; cdr3_aa: ASSFGQGSGGYT
d_call: -; j_call: TRBJ1-6; clone_size: once; v_call: TRBV6-5; cdr3_aa: ASSYPGLPLH
d_call: TRBD1; j_call: TRBJ1-2; clone_size: -; v_call: TRBV11-2; cdr3_aa: ASSLPGQAPR
d_call: -; j_call: TRBJ1-1; clone_size: -; v_call: TRBV19; cdr3_aa: ASSFGRGSTEAF